This entry lists 7 T cell receptor beta chains sequenced from one sample in a study of cytomegalovirus exposure and HLA in healthy donors. Amplification used 60 Vbeta primers and 13 Jbeta primers. Using immunoSEQ multiplex PCR, the repertoire was profiled, and TCRdb retains in-frame clones only, with some absent. The sample lists about 130,000 clones; approximately 78% were seen once. The specimen was PBMCs. All receptors derive from a man younger than 40 in good health and CMV-seropositive.

The V and J genes are TRBV11-1 and TRBJ2-1; 8 bases line up with TRBD1. CDR1 is SGHAT, CDR2 FQDESV, per germline (reference sequence). The CDR3 contains 14 residues. V trimming: 4 bases; J trimming: 5 bases; junction bases outside the gene matches: 4. The CDR3 protein is CASSSTGDNNEQFF. The DNA of the CDR3 is TGTGCCAGCAGCTCGACAGGGGACAACAATGAGCAGTTCTTC.

This rearrangement joins TRBV9 to TRBJ2-2; 13 nucleotides match TRBD2. Unmatched junction bases numbered 13, after V lost 4 bases and J lost 7 bases. The CDR3 is made up of 18 amino acids. Looked up from germline, CDR1 is SGDLS and CDR2 is YYNGEE. CDR3 protein: CASSPPSTSGRIGGELFF. DNA for the CDR3: TGTGCCAGCAGCCCCCCCTCGACTAGCGGGAGGATCGGCGGGGAGCTGTTTTTT.

The V call is TRBV6-1, the J call TRBJ2-2; D perhaps matches TRBD1 (6 bases). This CDR3 comprises 14 residues. The germline V and J ends were trimmed by 8 bases and 4 bases, with 14 bases remaining between them. In germline, CDR1 is MNHNS, CDR2 SASEGT. The CDR3 spells CASQGQGSTGELFF. CDR3 sequence (DNA): TGTGCCAGCCAGGGGCAGGGAAGCACCGGGGAGCTGTTTTTT.

The CDR3: CASSLDPGYQPQHF. CDR3 sequence (DNA): TGTGCCAGCAGCTTAGATCCAGGCTATCAGCCCCAGCATTTT. The rearrangement joins TRBV7-2 to TRBJ1-5; D uncertain. In germline, CDR1 is SGHTA, CDR2 FQGNSA. The CDR3 is 14 residues long. The V and J ends lost 1 base and 5 bases respectively, with 9 bases between them.

CDR3 bases: TGCGCCAGCAGCCAGGAGGGGTTAGCCAAAAACATTCAGTACTTC. It specifies CASSQEGLAKNIQYF. This chain links TRBV4-3 with TRBJ2-4; tentatively, D is TRBD2 (6 bases). Germline V gives CDR1 LGHNA, CDR2 YSLEER. V lost 3 bases and J lost 0, with 9 bases in between. The CDR3 is 15 residues long.

CDR3 sequence: CASSQFPGGAEAFF. CDR3 bases: TGCGCCAGCAGCCAATTCCCGGGAGGGGCTGAAGCTTTCTTT. The rearrangement joins TRBV4-3 to TRBJ1-1; tentatively, D is TRBD1 (5 bases). The CDR3 runs 14 residues. Germline-derived CDR1 and CDR2 are LGHNA and YSLEER. Deletions cut 2 bases from V and 6 bases from J, with 13 bases between.

The gene calls are TRBV9 and TRBJ1-4; 11 nucleotides line up with TRBD1. The CDR3 is 16 residues long. Trimming at V came to 4 bases and at J to 7 bases, leaving 9 bases not matched to a gene. Germline V lookup: CDR1 SGDLS, CDR2 YYNGEE. CDR3 loop: CASSPRTGGAGEKLFF. The CDR3 nucleotides read TGTGCCAGCAGCCCTCGGACAGGGGGCGCGGGTGAAAAACTGTTTTTT.